Sequencing of this TCR beta chain was carried out in a study of cytomegalovirus exposure and HLA in healthy donors. Notes on this clone: Its antigen remains unknown.

The CDR3 totals 14 residues. Germline loops: CDR1 SGHAT, CDR2 FQNNGV. Trimming at V came to 4 bases and at J to 5 bases, leaving 4 bases not matched to a gene. Points from the study as a whole: Later analysis associated a missense DCLRE1C variant with TCR beta V- and J-gene trimming.

The PCR ran on 60 Vbeta and 13 Jbeta primers. Only in-frame clones appear in the TCRdb table, and some are missing; sequencing was by immunoSEQ multiplex PCR. The sample has about 120,000 clones; around 79% are singletons. The rearrangement links TRBV11-2 to TRBJ1-2; TRBD1 agrees at 10 bases. The receptor's source is a woman aged 18-30 years in good health and CMV-seronegative. Sequenced material: PBMCs. CDR3 sequence: CASSSWTGGYGYTF. The CDR3, as DNA: TGTGCCAGCAGCTCTTGGACAGGGGGTTATGGCTACACCTTC. Full variable domain (rest looked up from reference TRBV11-2 and TRBJ1-2): EAGVAQSPRYKIIEKRQSVAFWCNPISGHATLYWYQQILGQGPKLLIQFQNNGVVDDSQLPKDRFSAERLKGVDSTLKIQPAKLEDSAVYLCASSSWTGGYGYTFGSGTRLTVV.